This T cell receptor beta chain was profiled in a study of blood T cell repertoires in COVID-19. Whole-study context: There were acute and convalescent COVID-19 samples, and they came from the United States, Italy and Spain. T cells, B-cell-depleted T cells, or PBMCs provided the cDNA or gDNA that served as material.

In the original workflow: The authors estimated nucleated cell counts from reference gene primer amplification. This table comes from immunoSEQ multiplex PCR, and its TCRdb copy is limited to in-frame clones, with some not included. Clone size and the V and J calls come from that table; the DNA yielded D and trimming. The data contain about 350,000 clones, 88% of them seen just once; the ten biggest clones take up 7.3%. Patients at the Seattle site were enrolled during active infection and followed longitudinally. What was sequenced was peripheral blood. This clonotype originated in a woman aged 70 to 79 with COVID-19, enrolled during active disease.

This CDR3 reads CASSESGDSKAAFF. The CDR3 region has the DNA TGCGCCAGCAGTGAGTCGGGGGACAGCAAAGCGGCTTTCTTT. The genes are TRBV10-1 and TRBJ1-1; 7 bases map to TRBD1. The trim removed 0 bases at V and 11 bases at J, leaving 9 bases unmatched. CDR1 is WNHNN and CDR2 is SYGVQD in the germline V gene (reference sequence). The CDR3 length is 14 residues.